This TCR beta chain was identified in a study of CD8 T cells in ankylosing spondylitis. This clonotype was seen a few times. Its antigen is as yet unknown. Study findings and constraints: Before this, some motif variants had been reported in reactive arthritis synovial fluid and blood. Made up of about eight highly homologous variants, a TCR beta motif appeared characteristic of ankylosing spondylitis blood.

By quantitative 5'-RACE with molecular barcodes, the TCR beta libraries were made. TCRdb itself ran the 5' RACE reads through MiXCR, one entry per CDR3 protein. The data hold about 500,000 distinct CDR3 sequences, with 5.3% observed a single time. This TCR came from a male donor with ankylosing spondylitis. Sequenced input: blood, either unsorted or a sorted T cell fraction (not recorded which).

This CDR3 is CASSRGLAEAGEQFF. The CDR3 DNA reads as TGCGCCAGCAGCCGCGGACTAGCGGAGGCCGGAGAGCAGTTCTTC. The chain has TRBV4-1 and TRBJ2-1; 10 nucleotides match TRBD2. The trim removed 4 bases at V and 10 bases at J, leaving 10 bases unmatched. Germline assignment: CDR1 MGHRA and CDR2 YSYEKL. This CDR3 spans 15 amino acids.